This T cell receptor beta chain stems from a study of blood T cell repertoires in COVID-19. The wider study: COVID-19 samples collected from the United States, Italy and Spain covered acute and convalescent phases. The analysed material was cDNA or gDNA that came from T cells, B-cell-depleted T cells, or PBMCs.

Enrollees, about 18 to 89 years old, lived in 24 US areas. The CDR3 covers 18 residues. Germline V gives CDR1 SGHRS, CDR2 YFSETQ. V shed 3 bases and J 0 bases; nucleotides not matched to a gene: 6. TCRdb's copy holds only in-frame clones and misses some; the assay was immunoSEQ multiplex PCR. Of fewer than 400,000 clones listed, more than 90% are singletons. What was sequenced was PBMCs or T cells enriched from blood (not recorded which). The V gene is TRBV5-1, the J gene TRBJ2-1; 13 positions match TRBD2. This clonotype was sampled from a woman in her thirties who had recovered from COVID-19. The CDR3 nucleotides are TGCGCCAGCAGCTCGGGACTAGCGGGAACACTCTCCTACAATGAGCAGTTCTTC. Protein sequence: CASSSGLAGTLSYNEQFF. Based on the CDR3 plus reference TRBV5-1 and TRBJ2-1, the full variable domain is KAGVTQTPRYLIKTRGQQVTLSCSPISGHRSVSWYQQTPGQGLQFLFEYFSETQRNKGNFPGRFSGRQFSNSRSEMNVSTLELGDSALYLCASSSGLAGTLSYNEQFFGPGTRLTVL.